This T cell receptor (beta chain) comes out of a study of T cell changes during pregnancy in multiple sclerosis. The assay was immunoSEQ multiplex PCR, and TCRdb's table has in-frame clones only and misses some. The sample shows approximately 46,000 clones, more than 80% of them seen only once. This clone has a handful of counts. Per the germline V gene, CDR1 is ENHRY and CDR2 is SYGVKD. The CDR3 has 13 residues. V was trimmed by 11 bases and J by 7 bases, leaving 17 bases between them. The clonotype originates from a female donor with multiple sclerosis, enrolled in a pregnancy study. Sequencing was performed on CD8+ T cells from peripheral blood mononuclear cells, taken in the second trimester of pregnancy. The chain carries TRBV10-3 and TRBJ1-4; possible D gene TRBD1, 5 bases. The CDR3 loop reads CAGGGGGVEKLFF. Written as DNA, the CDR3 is TGTGCCGGTGGGGGGGGAGGAGTTGAAAAACTGTTTTTT.